This TCR beta chain was sequenced in a study of shared clonotypes between healthy human individuals. Genomic DNA of each subset was evenly split across several immunoSEQ plates. In the authors' workflow: Filtering differed for immunoSEQ, which gave only junction sequences without quality scores. TCRdb keeps only in-frame clones here, not all; method: immunoSEQ multiplex PCR. V and J calls and clone size are copied from that table; D and trimming were computed from the DNA. Of approximately 640,000 clones listed, approximately 75% were seen once; the top ten hold 1.8%. From germline, CDR1 is SGHTA and CDR2 FQGNSA. The CDR3 has 14 amino acids. The J segment lost 1 base and the V segment lost 3 bases, leaving 2 bases of the junction unmatched. A split of CD4+ cells into CD45RA+ naive and CD45RA-negative memory subsets was performed.

The gene calls are TRBV7-2 and TRBJ2-7; 8 bases fit TRBD2. The source is a woman in her twenties or thirties in good health. The specimen was memory CD4+ T cells sorted from blood. Subset described: CD45RA-negative fraction. CDR3 residues: CASSFGGRSYEQYF. CDR3 bases: TGTGCCAGCAGCTTCGGCGGGAGGTCCTACGAGCAGTACTTC.